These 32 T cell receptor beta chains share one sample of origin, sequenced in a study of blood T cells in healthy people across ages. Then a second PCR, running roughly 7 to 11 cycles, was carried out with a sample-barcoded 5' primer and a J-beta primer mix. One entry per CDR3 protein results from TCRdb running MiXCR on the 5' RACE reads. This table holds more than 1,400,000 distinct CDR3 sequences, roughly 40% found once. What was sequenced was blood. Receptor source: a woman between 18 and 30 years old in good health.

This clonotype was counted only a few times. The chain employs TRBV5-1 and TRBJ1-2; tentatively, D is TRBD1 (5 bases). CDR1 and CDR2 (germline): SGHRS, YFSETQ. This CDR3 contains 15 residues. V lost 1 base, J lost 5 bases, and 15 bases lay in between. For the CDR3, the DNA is TGCGCCAGCAGCTTGACTTCAGGGATGCATTATGGCTACACCTTC. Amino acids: CASSLTSGMHYGYTF.

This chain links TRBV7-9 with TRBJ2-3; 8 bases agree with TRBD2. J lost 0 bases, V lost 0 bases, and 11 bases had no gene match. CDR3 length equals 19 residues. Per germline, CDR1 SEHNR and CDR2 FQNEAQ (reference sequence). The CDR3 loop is CASSLAVAGTTSSTDTQYF. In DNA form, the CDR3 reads TGTGCCAGCAGCTTAGCCGTAGCGGGGACAACTTCTAGCACAGATACGCAGTATTTT.

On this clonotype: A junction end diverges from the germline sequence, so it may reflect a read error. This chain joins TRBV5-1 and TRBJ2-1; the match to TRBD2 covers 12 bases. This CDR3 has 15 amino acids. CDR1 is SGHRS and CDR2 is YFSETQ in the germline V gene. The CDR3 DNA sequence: TGCTCCAGCAGTCTGACTAGCGGGGGTTACAATGAGCAGTTCTTC. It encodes CSSSLTSGGYNEQFF. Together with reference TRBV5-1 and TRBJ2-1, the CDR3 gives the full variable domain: KAGVTQTPRYLIKTRGQQVTLSCSPISGHRSVSWYQQTPGQGLQFLFEYFSETQRNKGNFPGRFSGRQFSNSRSEMNVSTLELGDSALYLCSSSLTSGGYNEQFFGPGTRLTVL.

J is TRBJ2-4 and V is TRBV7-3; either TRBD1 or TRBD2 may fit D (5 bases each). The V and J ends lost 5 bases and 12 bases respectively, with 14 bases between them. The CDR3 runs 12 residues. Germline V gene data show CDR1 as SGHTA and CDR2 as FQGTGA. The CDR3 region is CASSPGDGTQYF. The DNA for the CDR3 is TGTGCCAGCAGCCCCGGGGACGGCACTCAGTACTTC.

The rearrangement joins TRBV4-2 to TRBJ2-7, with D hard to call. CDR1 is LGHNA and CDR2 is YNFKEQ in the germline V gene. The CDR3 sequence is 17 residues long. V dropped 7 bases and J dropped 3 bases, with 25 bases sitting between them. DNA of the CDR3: TGTGCCAGCAACCACTTCCGCTGTCAAGTCCAGTTCTACGAGCAGTACTTC. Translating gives CASNHFRCQVQFYEQYF.

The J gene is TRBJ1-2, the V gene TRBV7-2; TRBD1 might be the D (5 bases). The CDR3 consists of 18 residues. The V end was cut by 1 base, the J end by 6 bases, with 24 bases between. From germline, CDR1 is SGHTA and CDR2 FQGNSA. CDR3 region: CASSLDPPYSGRVHGYTF. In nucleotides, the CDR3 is TGTGCCAGCAGCTTAGACCCCCCCTATTCGGGGCGCGTTCATGGCTACACCTTC.

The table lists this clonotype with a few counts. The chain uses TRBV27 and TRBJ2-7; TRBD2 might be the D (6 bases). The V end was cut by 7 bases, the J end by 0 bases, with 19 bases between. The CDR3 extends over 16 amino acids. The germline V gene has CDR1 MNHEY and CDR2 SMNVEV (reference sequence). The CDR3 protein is CASKVNSGPSSYEQYF. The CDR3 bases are TGTGCCAGCAAAGTCAACAGCGGGCCTAGCTCCTACGAGCAGTACTTC.

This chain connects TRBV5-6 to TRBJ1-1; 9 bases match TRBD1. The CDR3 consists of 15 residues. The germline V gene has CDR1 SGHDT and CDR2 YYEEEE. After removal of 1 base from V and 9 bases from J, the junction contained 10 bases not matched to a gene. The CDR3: CASSLTWDREEKAFF. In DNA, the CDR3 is TGTGCCAGCAGCTTGACTTGGGACAGGGAGGAGAAAGCTTTCTTT.

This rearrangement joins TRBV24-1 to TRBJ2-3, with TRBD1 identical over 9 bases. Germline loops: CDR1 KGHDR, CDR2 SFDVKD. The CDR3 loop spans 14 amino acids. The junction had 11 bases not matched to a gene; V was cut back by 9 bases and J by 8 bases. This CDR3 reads CATGQQGASGTQYF. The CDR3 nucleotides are TGTGCCACCGGTCAACAGGGGGCTTCTGGTACGCAGTATTTT.

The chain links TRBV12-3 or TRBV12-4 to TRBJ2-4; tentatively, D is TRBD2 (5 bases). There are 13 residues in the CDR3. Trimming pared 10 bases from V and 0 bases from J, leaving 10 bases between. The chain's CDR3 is CATPGLAKNIQYF. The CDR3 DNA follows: TGTGCCACCCCGGGGTTAGCCAAAAACATTCAGTACTTC.

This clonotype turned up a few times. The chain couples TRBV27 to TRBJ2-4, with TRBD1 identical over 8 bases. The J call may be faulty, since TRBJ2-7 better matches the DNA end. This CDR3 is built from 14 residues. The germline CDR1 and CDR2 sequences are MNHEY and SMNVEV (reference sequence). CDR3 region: CASSRTGLTYEQYF. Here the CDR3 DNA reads TGTGCCAGCAGTCGGACAGGGCTAACCTACGAGCAGTACTTC.

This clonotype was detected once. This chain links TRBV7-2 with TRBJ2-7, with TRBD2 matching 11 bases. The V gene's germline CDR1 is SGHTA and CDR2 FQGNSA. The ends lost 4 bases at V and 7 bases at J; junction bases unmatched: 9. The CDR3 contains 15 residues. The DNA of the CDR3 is TGTGCCAGCAGCTGGCTAGCGGGGGGCGGGGTTGAGCAGTACTTC. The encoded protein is CASSWLAGGGVEQYF.

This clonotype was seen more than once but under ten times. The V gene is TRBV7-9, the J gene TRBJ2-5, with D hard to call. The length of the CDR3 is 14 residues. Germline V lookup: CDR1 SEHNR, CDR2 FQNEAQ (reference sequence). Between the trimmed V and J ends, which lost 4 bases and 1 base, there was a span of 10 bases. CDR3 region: CASSSQAFQETQYF. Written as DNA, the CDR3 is TGTGCCAGCAGCTCACAAGCCTTCCAAGAGACCCAGTACTTC.

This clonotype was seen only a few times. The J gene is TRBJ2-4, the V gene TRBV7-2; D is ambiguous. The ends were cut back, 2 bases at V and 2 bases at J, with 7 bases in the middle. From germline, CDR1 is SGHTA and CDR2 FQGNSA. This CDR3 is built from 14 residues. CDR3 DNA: TGTGCCAGCAGCTTACGAAACACCAAAAACATTCAGTACTTC. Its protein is CASSLRNTKNIQYF. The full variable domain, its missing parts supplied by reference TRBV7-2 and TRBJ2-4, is GAGVSQSPSNKVTEKGKDVELRCDPISGHTALYWYRQSLGQGLEFLIYFQGNSAPDKSGLPSDRFSAERTGGSVSTLTIQRTQQEDSAVYLCASSLRNTKNIQYFGAGTRLSVL.

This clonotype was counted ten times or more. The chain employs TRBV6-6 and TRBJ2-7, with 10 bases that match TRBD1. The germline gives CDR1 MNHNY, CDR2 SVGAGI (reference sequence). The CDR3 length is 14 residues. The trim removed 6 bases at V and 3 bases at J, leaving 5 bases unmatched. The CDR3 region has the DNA TGTGCCAGCAGACGGACAGGGGGTTTCTACGAGCAGTACTTC. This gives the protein CASRRTGGFYEQYF.

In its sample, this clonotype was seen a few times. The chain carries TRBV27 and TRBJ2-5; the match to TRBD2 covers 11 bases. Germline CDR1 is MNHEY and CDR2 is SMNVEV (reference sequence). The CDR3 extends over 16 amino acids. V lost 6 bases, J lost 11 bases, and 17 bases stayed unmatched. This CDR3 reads CASRHGEGLADNEQYF. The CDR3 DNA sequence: TGTGCCAGCAGGCACGGGGAGGGACTAGCGGACAATGAGCAGTACTTC.

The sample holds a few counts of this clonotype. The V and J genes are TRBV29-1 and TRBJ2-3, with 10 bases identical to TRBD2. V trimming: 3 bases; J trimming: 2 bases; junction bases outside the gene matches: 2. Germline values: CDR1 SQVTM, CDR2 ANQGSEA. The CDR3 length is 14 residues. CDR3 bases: TGCAGCGTTGAGCTAGCGGGAGCCACAGATACGCAGTATTTT. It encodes CSVELAGATDTQYF.

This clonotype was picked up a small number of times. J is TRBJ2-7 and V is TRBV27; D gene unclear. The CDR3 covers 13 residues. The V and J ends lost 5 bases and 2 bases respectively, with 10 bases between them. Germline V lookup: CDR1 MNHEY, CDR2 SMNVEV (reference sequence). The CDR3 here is CASSPDGPYEQYF. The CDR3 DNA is TGTGCCAGCAGTCCGGACGGACCCTACGAGCAGTACTTC.

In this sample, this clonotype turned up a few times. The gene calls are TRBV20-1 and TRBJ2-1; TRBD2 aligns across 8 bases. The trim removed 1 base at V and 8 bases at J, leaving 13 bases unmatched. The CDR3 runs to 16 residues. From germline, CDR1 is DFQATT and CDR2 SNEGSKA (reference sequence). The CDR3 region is CSARVSGAGAGDEQFF. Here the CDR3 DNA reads TGCAGTGCTAGAGTTAGTGGAGCGGGAGCAGGGGATGAGCAGTTCTTC.

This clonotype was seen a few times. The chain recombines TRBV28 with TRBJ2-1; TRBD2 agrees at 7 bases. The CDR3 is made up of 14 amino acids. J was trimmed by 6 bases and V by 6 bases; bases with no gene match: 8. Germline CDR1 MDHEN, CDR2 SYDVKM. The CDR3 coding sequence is TGTGCCAGCAGGGGGACTGGCGGGAGCAATGAGCAGTTCTTC. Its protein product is CASRGTGGSNEQFF.

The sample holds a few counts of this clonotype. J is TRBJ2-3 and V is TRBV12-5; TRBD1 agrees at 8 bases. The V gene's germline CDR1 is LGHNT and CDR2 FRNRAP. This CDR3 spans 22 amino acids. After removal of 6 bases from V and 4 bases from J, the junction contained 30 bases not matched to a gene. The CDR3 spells CASGPLDHSGQECTYIADTQYF. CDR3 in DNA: TGTGCTAGTGGGCCCCTCGACCATTCGGGACAGGAGTGCACGTATATAGCAGATACGCAGTATTTT.

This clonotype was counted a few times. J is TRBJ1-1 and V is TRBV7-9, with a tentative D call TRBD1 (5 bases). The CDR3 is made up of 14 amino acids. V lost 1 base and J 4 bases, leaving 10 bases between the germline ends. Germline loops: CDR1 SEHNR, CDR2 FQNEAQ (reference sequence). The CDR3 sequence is CASSLGQPVTEAFF. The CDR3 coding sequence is TGTGCCAGCAGCTTAGGACAGCCGGTCACTGAAGCTTTCTTT.

The CDR3 DNA reads as TGCGCCAGCAGCCAGCAACCCCGACTGGAGGGGGCCAATGGCTACACCTTC. Residues: CASSQQPRLEGANGYTF. The chain employs TRBV4-1 and TRBJ1-2, with 7 nucleotides matching TRBD1. In germline, CDR1 is MGHRA, CDR2 YSYEKL. CDR3 length equals 17 residues. The V segment lost 3 bases and the J segment 6 bases; nucleotides outside the gene matches: 16.

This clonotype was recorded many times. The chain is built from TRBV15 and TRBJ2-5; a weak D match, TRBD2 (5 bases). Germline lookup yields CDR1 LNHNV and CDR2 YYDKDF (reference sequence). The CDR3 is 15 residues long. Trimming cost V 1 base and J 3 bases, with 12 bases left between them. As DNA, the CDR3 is TGTGCCACCAGCAGAGGGAACGGGGTCGAAGAGACCCAGTACTTC. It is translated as CATSRGNGVEETQYF.

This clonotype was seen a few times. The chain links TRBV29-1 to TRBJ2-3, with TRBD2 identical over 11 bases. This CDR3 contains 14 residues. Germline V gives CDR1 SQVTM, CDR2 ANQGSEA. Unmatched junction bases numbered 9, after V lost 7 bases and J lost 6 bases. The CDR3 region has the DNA TGCAGCGCAGAGCCTAGCGGGAGGTACGATACGCAGTATTTT. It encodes CSAEPSGRYDTQYF.

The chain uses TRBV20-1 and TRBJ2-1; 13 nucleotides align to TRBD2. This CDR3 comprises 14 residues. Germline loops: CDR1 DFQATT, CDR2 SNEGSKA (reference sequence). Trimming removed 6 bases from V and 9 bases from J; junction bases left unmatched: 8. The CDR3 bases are TGCAGTGCACCTACTAGCGGGAGGGATGGTGAGCAGTTCTTC. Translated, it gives CSAPTSGRDGEQFF.

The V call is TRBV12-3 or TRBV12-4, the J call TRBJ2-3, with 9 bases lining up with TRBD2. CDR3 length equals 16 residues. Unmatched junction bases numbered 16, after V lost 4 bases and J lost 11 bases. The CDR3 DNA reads TGTGCCAGCAGTTCGACTAGCGGATTAAATGAGGGTGTGCAGTATTTT. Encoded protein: CASSSTSGLNEGVQYF.

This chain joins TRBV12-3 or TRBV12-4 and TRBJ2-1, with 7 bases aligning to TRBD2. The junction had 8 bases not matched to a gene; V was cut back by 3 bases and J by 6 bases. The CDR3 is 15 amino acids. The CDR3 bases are TGTGCCAGCAGTTTTCCGGGACTAACCATCAATGAGCAGTTCTTC. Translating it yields CASSFPGLTINEQFF.

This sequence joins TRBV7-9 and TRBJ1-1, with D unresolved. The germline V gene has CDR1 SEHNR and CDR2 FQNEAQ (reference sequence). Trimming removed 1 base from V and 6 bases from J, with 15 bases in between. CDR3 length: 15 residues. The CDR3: CASSLGGLRAPEAFF. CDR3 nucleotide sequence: TGTGCCAGCAGCTTAGGTGGGTTAAGGGCCCCTGAAGCTTTCTTT.

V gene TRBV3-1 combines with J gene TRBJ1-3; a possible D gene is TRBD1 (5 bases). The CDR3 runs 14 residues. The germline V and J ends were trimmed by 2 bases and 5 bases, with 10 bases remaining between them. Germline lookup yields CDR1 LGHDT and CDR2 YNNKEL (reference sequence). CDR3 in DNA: TGTGCCAGCAGCCAAAGGGACGGCCGAAACACCATATATTTT. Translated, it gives CASSQRDGRNTIYF.

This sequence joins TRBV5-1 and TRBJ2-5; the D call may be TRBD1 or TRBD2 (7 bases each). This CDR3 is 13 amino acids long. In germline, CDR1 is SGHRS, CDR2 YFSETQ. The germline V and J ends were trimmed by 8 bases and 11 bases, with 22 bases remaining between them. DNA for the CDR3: TGCGCCAGTACACCCCAGGGGGGGTATGAGCAGTACTTC. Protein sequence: CASTPQGGYEQYF.

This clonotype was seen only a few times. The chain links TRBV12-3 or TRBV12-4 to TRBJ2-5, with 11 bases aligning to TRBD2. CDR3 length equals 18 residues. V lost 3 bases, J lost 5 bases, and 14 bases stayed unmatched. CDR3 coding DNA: TGTGCCAGCAGTTTTGATAGCGGGGGGGCTCTATTCGGGGAGACCCAGTACTTC. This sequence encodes CASSFDSGGALFGETQYF.